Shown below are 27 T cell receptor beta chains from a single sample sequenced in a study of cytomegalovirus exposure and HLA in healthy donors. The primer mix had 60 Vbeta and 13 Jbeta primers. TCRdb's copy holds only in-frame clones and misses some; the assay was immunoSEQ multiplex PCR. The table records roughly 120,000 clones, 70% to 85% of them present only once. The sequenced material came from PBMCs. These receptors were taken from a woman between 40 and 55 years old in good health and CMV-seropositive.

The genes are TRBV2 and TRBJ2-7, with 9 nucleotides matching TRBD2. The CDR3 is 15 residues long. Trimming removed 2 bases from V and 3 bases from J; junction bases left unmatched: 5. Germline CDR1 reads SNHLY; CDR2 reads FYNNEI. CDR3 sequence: CASSERASGNYEQYF. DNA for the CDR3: TGTGCCAGCAGTGAAAGGGCTAGCGGGAACTACGAGCAGTACTTC.

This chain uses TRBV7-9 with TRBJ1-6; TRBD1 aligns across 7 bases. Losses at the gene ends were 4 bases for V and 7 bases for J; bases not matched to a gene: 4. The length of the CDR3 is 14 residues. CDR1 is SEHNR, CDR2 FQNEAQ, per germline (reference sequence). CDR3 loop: CASSSTGANSPLHF. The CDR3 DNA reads TGTGCCAGCAGCTCTACAGGGGCCAATTCACCCCTCCACTTT.

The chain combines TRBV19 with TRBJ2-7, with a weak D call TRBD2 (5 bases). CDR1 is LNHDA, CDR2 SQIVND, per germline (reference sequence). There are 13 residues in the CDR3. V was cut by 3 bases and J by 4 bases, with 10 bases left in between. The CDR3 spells CASSIGGMYEQYF. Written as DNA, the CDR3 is TGTGCCAGTAGTATTGGAGGAATGTACGAGCAGTACTTC.

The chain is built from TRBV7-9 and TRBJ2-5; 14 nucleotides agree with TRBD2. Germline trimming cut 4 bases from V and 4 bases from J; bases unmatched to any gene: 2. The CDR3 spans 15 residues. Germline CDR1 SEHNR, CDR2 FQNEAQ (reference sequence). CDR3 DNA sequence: TGTGCCAGCAGCTCCGGACTAGCGGGAGGAGAGACCCAGTACTTC. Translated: CASSSGLAGGETQYF.

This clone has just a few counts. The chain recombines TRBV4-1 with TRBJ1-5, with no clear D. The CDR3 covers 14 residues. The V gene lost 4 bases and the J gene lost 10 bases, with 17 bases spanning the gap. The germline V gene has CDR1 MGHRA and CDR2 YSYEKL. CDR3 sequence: CASSPDVLTQPQHF. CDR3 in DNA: TGCGCCAGCAGCCCAGACGTCCTGACACAACCCCAGCATTTT.

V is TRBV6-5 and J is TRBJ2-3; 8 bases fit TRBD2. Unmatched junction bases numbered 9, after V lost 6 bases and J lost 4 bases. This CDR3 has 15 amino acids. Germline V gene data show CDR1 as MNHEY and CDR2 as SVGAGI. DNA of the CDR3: TGTGCCAGCAGAAAACCACTAGCGGACGCAGATACGCAGTATTTT. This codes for CASRKPLADADTQYF.

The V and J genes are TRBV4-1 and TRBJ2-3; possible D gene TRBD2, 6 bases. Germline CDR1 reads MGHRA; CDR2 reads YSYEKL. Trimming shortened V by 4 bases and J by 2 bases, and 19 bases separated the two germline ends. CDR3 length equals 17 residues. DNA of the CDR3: TGCGCCAGCAGCCGATTGAATTTAGCGGAGTCCACAGATACGCAGTATTTT. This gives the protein CASSRLNLAESTDTQYF.

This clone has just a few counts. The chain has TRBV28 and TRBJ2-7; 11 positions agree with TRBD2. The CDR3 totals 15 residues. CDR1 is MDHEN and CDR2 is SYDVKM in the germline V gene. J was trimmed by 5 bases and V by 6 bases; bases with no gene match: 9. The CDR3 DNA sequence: TGTGCCAGCAGCTTCCTACTAGCGGGAGCCAACGAGCAGTACTTC. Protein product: CASSFLLAGANEQYF.

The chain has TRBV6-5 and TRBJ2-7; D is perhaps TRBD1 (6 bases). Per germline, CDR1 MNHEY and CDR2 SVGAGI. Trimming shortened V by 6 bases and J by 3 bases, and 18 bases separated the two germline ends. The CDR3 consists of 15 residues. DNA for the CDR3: TGTGCCAGCAGAGAATCCACAGGGATCGACTACGAGCAGTACTTC. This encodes CASRESTGIDYEQYF.

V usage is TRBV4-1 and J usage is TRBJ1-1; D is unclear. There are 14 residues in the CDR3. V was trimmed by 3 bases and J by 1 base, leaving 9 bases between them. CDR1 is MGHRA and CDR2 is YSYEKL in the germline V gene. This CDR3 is CASSQIPGNTEAFF. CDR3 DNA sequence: TGCGCCAGCAGCCAGATTCCGGGGAACACTGAAGCTTTCTTT.

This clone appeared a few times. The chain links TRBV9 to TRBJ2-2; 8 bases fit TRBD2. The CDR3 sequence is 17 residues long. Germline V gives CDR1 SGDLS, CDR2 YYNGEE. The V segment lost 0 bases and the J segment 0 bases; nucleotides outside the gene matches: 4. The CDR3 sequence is CASSVVQAGANTGELFF. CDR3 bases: TGTGCCAGCAGCGTAGTTCAAGCGGGGGCGAACACCGGGGAGCTGTTTTTT.

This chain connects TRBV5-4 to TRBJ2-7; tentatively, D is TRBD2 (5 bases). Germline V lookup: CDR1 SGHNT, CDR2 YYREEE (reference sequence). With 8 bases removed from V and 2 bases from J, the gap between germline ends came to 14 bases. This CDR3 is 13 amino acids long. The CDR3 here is CASTPGSPYEQYF. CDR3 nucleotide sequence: TGTGCCAGTACCCCGGGGTCCCCCTACGAGCAGTACTTC.

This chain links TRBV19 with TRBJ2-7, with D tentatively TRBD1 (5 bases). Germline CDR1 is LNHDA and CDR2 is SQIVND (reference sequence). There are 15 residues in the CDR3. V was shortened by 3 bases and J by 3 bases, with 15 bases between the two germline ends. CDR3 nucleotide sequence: TGTGCCAGTAGTATGGGTAGGGGTCTTATCTACGAGCAGTACTTC. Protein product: CASSMGRGLIYEQYF.

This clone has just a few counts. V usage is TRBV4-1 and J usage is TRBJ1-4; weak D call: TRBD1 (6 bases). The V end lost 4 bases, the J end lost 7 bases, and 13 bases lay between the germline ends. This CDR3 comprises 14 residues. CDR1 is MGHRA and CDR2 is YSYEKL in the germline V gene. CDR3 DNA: TGCGCCAGCAGCCGGACAGCAGGAGGTGAAAAACTGTTTTTT. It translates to CASSRTAGGEKLFF.

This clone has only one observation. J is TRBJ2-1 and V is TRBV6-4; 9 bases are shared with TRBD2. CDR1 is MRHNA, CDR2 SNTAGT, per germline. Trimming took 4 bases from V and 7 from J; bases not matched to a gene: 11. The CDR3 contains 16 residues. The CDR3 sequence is CASSVLPAGGPNEQFF. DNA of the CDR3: TGTGCCAGCAGTGTCCTTCCGGCGGGAGGGCCGAATGAGCAGTTCTTC.

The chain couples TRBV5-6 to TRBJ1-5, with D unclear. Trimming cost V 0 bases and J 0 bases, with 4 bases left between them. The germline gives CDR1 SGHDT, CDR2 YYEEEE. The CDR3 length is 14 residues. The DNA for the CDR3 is TGTGCCAGCAGCTTGGGGAGTAGCAATCAGCCCCAGCATTTT. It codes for CASSLGSSNQPQHF.

Written as DNA, the CDR3 is TGTGCCATCAGTGGTAATCCGGGACAGCACAGTTCCTACGAGCAGTACTTC. It translates to CAISGNPGQHSSYEQYF. The chain recombines TRBV10-3 with TRBJ2-7; 7 bases map to TRBD1. Germline V gene data show CDR1 as ENHRY and CDR2 as SYGVKD. This CDR3 has 17 residues. The V gene end was trimmed by 4 bases and the J gene end by 1 base; junction bases not matched to a gene: 13.

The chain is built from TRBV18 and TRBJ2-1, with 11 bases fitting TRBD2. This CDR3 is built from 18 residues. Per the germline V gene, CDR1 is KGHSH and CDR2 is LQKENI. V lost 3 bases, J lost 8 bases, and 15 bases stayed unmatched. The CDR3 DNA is TGTGCCAGCTCACCGAGTATTTTAGCGGGAGGGCCGATGGATGAGCAGTTCTTC. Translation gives CASSPSILAGGPMDEQFF. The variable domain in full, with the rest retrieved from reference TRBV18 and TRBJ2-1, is NAGVMQNPRHLVRRRGQEARLRCSPMKGHSHVYWYRQLPEEGLKFMVYLQKENIIDESGMPKERFSAEFPKEGPSILRIQQVVRGDSAAYFCASSPSILAGGPMDEQFFGPGTRLTVL.

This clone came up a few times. CDR3 nucleotides: TGCGCCAGCAGCTTCCGGGACTCCGATACGCAGTATTTT. Translating it yields CASSFRDSDTQYF. The V gene is TRBV5-1, the J gene TRBJ2-3, with a tentative D call TRBD2 (6 bases). The germline gives CDR1 SGHRS, CDR2 YFSETQ. There are 13 residues in the CDR3. The V end was cut by 2 bases, the J end by 6 bases, with 10 bases between.

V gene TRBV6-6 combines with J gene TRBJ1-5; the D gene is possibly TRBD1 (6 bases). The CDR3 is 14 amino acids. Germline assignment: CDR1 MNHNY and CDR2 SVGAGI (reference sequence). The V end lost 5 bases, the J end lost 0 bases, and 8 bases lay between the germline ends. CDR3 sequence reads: CASSRDISNQPQHF. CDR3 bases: TGTGCCAGCAGTCGGGACATTAGCAATCAGCCCCAGCATTTT.

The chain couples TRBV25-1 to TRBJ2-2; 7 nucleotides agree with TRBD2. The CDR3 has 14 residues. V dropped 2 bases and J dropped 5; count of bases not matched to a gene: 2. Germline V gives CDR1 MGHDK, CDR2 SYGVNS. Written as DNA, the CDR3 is TGTGCCAGCAGTGAAGGGGGGGAGACCGGGGAGCTGTTTTTT. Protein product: CASSEGGETGELFF.

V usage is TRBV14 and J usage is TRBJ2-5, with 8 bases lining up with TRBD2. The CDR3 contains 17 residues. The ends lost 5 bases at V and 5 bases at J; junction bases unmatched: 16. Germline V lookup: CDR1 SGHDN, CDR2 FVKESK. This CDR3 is CASSSWREVLSGETQYF. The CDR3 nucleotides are TGTGCCAGCAGCTCGTGGCGGGAGGTCTTATCCGGGGAGACCCAGTACTTC.

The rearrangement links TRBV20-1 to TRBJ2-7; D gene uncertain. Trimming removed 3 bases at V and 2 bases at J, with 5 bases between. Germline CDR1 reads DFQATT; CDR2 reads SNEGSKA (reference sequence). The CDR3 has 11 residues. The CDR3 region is CSASRPYEQYF. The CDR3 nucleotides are TGCAGTGCTAGCAGGCCCTACGAGCAGTACTTC.

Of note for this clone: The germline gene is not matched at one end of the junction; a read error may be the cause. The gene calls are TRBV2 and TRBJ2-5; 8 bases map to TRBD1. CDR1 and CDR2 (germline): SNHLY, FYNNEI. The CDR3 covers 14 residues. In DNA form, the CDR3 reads TGTGCCGGCAGTGACTCTACAGGGGGGGAGACCCAGTACTTC. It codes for CAGSDSTGGETQYF.

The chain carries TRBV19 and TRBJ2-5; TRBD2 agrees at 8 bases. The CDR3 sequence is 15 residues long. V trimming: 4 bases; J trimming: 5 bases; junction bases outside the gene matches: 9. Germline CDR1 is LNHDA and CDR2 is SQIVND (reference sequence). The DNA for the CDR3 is TGTGCCAGTAGTACGGGACTAGAGTTCGTGGAGACCCAGTACTTC. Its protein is CASSTGLEFVETQYF.

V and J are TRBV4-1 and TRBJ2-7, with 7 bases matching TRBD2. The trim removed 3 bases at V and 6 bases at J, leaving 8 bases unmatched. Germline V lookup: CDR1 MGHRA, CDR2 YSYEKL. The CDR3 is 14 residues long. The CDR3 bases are TGCGCCAGCAGCCAGTCCGGGACTATAGGCGAGCAGTACTTC. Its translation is CASSQSGTIGEQYF.

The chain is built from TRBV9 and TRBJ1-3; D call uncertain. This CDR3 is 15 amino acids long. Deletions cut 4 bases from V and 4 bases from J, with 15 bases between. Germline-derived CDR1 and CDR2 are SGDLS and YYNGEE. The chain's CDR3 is CASSPWGVEGNTIYF. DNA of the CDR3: TGTGCCAGCAGCCCCTGGGGAGTGGAAGGAAACACCATATATTTT. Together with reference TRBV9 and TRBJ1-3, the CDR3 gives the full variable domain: DSGVTQTPKHLITATGQRVTLRCSPRSGDLSVYWYQQSLDQGLQFLIQYYNGEERAKGNILERFSAQQFPDLHSELNLSSLELGDSALYFCASSPWGVEGNTIYFGEGSWLTVV.